The 19 T cell receptor beta chains reported below all come from one sample, sequenced in a study of identical twins. TCRdb independently ran MiXCR on the 5' RACE reads; one entry per CDR3 protein. The sample has about 460,000 distinct CDR3 sequences; 11% to 15% are singletons. This same sample was also part of a study on yellow fever vaccine responses in identical twins.

What was sequenced was CD4+ T cells sorted from blood. The receptors here all came from a woman in her late teens or twenties in good health.

Many counts were recorded for this clonotype. The CDR3 sequence: CASSGGGMGEKLFF. For the CDR3, the DNA is TGTGCCAGCAGCGGCGGGGGGATGGGTGAAAAACTGTTTTTT. The chain has TRBV7-2 and TRBJ1-4; D possibly corresponds to TRBD1 (5 bases). With 5 bases removed from V and 7 bases from J, the gap between germline ends came to 14 bases. Germline CDR1 SGHTA, CDR2 FQGNSA. The CDR3 runs 14 residues.

The rearrangement uses TRBV29-1 and TRBJ1-3; D unresolved. Trimming cost V 7 bases and J 1 base, with 8 bases left between them. This CDR3 contains 12 residues. Looked up from germline, CDR1 is SQVTM and CDR2 is ANQGSEA. This chain's CDR3 is CSGLSSGNTIYF. CDR3 nucleotides: TGCAGCGGTCTGTCTTCTGGAAACACCATATATTTT.

This clonotype was picked up a small number of times. The V and J genes are TRBV5-1 and TRBJ2-1; D is uncertain. Germline loops: CDR1 SGHRS, CDR2 YFSETQ. Trimming removed 2 bases from V and 6 bases from J, with 6 bases in between. The CDR3 is 12 amino acids. The CDR3 loop is CASSFSLNEQFF. The CDR3 nucleotides read TGCGCCAGCAGCTTTTCCCTCAATGAGCAGTTCTTC.

The V and J genes are TRBV6-2 or TRBV6-3 and TRBJ2-7; D may correspond to TRBD1 or TRBD2 (5 bases each). Trimming shortened V by 10 bases and J by 2 bases, and 15 bases separated the two germline ends. Looked up from germline, CDR1 is MNHEY and CDR2 is SVGEGT. This CDR3 contains 13 residues. The CDR3 nucleotides read TGTGCCACCTTCCGGGGCAGGGCCTACGAGCAGTACTTC. As protein: CATFRGRAYEQYF.

DNA of the CDR3: TGTGCCAGCAGTTACGACAGGTACGAGCAGTACTTC. It specifies CASSYDRYEQYF. The V and J genes are TRBV12-3 or TRBV12-4 and TRBJ2-7; possibly TRBD1 for D (6 bases). V dropped 4 bases and J dropped 4 bases, with 8 bases sitting between them. This CDR3 is built from 12 residues.

The V call is TRBV7-9, the J call TRBJ2-2; D is undetermined. V lost 5 bases and J lost 1, with 14 bases in between. Germline CDR1 reads SEHNR; CDR2 reads FQNEAQ (reference sequence). CDR3 size: 16 residues. The CDR3 reads CASSTLRGENTGELFF. The CDR3 region has the DNA TGTGCCAGCAGCACTCTTCGTGGGGAGAACACCGGGGAGCTGTTTTTT.

This clonotype was found many times. This chain links TRBV29-1 with TRBJ2-7; D tentatively fits TRBD1 or TRBD2 (6 bases each). V was trimmed by 4 bases and J by 5 bases, leaving 9 bases between them. This CDR3 is built from 11 residues. Germline CDR1 reads SQVTM; CDR2 reads ANQGSEA. The chain's CDR3 is CSVGGANEQYF. For the CDR3, the DNA is TGCAGCGTTGGGGGGGCCAACGAGCAGTACTTC.

CDR3 sequence (DNA): TGCAGTGCTCCTAGACAGACCTCCTACGAGCAGTACTTC. Protein product: CSAPRQTSYEQYF. V gene TRBV20-1 combines with J gene TRBJ2-7, with D possibly being TRBD1 (5 bases). The CDR3 is made up of 13 amino acids. Germline V gives CDR1 DFQATT, CDR2 SNEGSKA (reference sequence). V was cut by 5 bases and J by 0 bases, with 11 bases left in between.

This clonotype came up many times. V gene TRBV20-1 combines with J gene TRBJ2-2; D is possibly TRBD1 (6 bases). Germline CDR1 is DFQATT and CDR2 is SNEGSKA (reference sequence). V lost 2 bases and J 4 bases, leaving 8 bases between the germline ends. The CDR3 sequence is 13 residues long. CDR3 in amino acids: CSARQTGTGELFF. CDR3 in DNA: TGCAGTGCTAGACAGACAGGCACCGGGGAGCTGTTTTTT.

The V gene is TRBV6-2 or TRBV6-3, the J gene TRBJ2-4, with D perhaps matching TRBD2 (5 bases). The CDR3 is 14 residues long. CDR1 and CDR2 from the germline V gene are MNHEY and SVGEGT. The V end lost 8 bases, the J end lost 1 base, and 12 bases lay between the germline ends. CDR3 sequence reads: CASGQRAAKNIQYF. The DNA of the CDR3 is TGTGCCAGCGGCCAGAGGGCTGCCAAAAACATTCAGTACTTC.

This clonotype came up a few times. The rearrangement uses TRBV28 and TRBJ2-1; D is unresolved. The germline V gene encodes CDR1 MDHEN and CDR2 SYDVKM. The CDR3 length is 15 residues. V was clipped by 6 bases and J by 0 bases, with 12 bases between them. The CDR3 sequence is CASRPDPSSYNEQFF. The CDR3 nucleotides are TGTGCCAGCAGGCCCGACCCCAGCTCCTACAATGAGCAGTTCTTC. The variable domain in full, with the rest retrieved from reference TRBV28 and TRBJ2-1, is DVKVTQSSRYLVKRTGEKVFLECVQDMDHENMFWYRQDPGLGLRLIYFSYDVKMKEKGDIPEGYSVSREKKERFSLILESASTNQTSMYLCASRPDPSSYNEQFFGPGTRLTVL.

This chain uses TRBV11-2 with TRBJ2-3; D not resolved. The germline V and J ends were trimmed by 5 bases and 5 bases, with 11 bases remaining between them. This CDR3 spans 13 amino acids. Germline CDR1 reads SGHAT; CDR2 reads FQNNGV. CDR3 protein: CASSRLHGDTQYF. DNA of the CDR3: TGTGCCAGCAGCCGATTACACGGAGATACGCAGTATTTT. Drawing the rest from reference TRBV11-2 and TRBJ2-3, the complete variable domain is EAGVAQSPRYKIIEKRQSVAFWCNPISGHATLYWYQQILGQGPKLLIQFQNNGVVDDSQLPKDRFSAERLKGVDSTLKIQPAKLEDSAVYLCASSRLHGDTQYFGPGTRLTVL.

This clonotype was counted between two and nine times. The chain is built from TRBV7-9 and TRBJ2-1; 11 nucleotides agree with TRBD2. The V and J ends lost 5 bases and 5 bases, in that order; junction bases with no gene match: 5. This CDR3 has 15 residues. The germline V gene encodes CDR1 SEHNR and CDR2 FQNEAQ (reference sequence). The CDR3 spells CASSQAGLADNEQFF. The CDR3 DNA reads TGTGCCAGCAGCCAGGCGGGACTAGCGGACAATGAGCAGTTCTTC.

This clonotype appeared once. CDR3 coding DNA: TGTGCCAGCGGGGGGGCCAAAGAGACCCAGTACTTC. Protein product: CASGGAKETQYF. The chain couples TRBV28 to TRBJ2-5; D may be TRBD2 (7 bases). With 8 bases removed from V and 3 bases from J, the gap between germline ends came to 10 bases. This CDR3 spans 12 amino acids. Germline V gene lookup returns CDR1 MDHEN and CDR2 SYDVKM.

CDR3 sequence: CASSLFSGETQYF. The CDR3 DNA reads TGTGCCAGCAGTCTCTTTAGCGGGGAGACCCAGTACTTC. V usage is TRBV12-3 or TRBV12-4 and J usage is TRBJ2-5, with 7 bases fitting TRBD2. CDR3 size: 13 residues. The V and J ends lost 5 bases and 5 bases, in that order; junction bases with no gene match: 5.

This clonotype has a count of ten or more. The chain joins TRBV3-1 to TRBJ2-7; D ambiguous. The CDR3 length is 12 residues. Per the germline V gene, CDR1 is LGHDT and CDR2 is YNNKEL (reference sequence). V lost 1 base and J 5 bases, leaving 6 bases between the germline ends. CDR3 in amino acids: CASSQVTDEQYF. The CDR3 DNA is TGTGCCAGCAGCCAAGTCACCGACGAGCAGTACTTC.

This clonotype came up a few times. This sequence joins TRBV12-3 or TRBV12-4 and TRBJ2-1; D is possibly TRBD1 (7 bases). Trimming pared 5 bases from V and 3 bases from J, leaving 23 bases between. The CDR3 contains 18 residues. The CDR3 protein is CASSLTRGWGRDYNEQFF. In DNA form, the CDR3 reads TGTGCCAGCAGTCTCACCAGGGGGTGGGGGCGGGACTACAATGAGCAGTTCTTC.

This chain joins TRBV28 and TRBJ2-5; D ambiguous. The CDR3 sequence is 13 residues long. CDR1 is MDHEN and CDR2 is SYDVKM in the germline V gene. Trimming stripped 9 bases from V and 3 bases from J, with 14 bases between. The CDR3 bases are TGTGCCAGTAATACACGGCGGAAAGAGACCCAGTACTTC. It yields the protein CASNTRRKETQYF. The complete variable domain, with remaining parts taken from reference TRBV28 and TRBJ2-5, reads DVKVTQSSRYLVKRTGEKVFLECVQDMDHENMFWYRQDPGLGLRLIYFSYDVKMKEKGDIPEGYSVSREKKERFSLILESASTNQTSMYLCASNTRRKETQYFGPGTRLLVL.

This clonotype was seen ten or more times. The CDR3 loop is CSAEQIQGEQYF. CDR3 nucleotide sequence: TGCAGTGCTGAACAGATTCAAGGGGAGCAGTACTTC. The genes are TRBV20-1 and TRBJ2-7; D is unresolved. The V and J ends lost 5 bases and 7 bases respectively, with 15 bases between them. Per germline, CDR1 DFQATT and CDR2 SNEGSKA (reference sequence). CDR3 length: 12 amino acids.